The 8 T cell receptor beta chains below were found in one sample sequenced in a study of human T cells and chemical hapten exposure (dated by TCRdb to the early 2020s). Receptors were amplified or captured by RACE. TCRdb records NextSeq 500 as the sequencer. TCRdb reran the public reads through fastp at Q25 and MiXCR, keeping productive beta chains. Rows with one shared CDR3 protein collapse into an entry with the most common genes and DNA. The sample table contains 130,000 or so distinct CDR3 sequences; only one count was recorded for approximately 8.3% of them. The biggest ten clones account for approximately 1.6% of the sample. What this sample's time point label stands for: healthy volunteer bleed at 2 weeks. Total RNA was isolated from unfractionated whole blood collected in Tempus Blood RNA tubes. The specimen was whole blood. The receptors here all came from a male donor in good health. Some clones in this sample may be carry-over from other donors' samples.

This chain links TRBV28 with TRBJ2-3, with 7 positions matching TRBD1. Unmatched junction bases numbered 4, after V lost 8 bases and J lost 2 bases. Germline-derived CDR1 and CDR2 are MDHEN and SYDVKM. The CDR3 length is 13 residues. DNA for the CDR3: TGTGCCAGCCATGGGACAGCCACAGATACGCAGTATTTT. It codes for CASHGTATDTQYF.

This clonotype was detected many times. This chain connects TRBV6-5 to TRBJ2-7; a possible D gene is TRBD1 (6 bases). Trimming took off 5 bases at V and 0 bases at J, with 14 bases between the two ends. CDR1 and CDR2 from the germline V gene are MNHEY and SVGAGI. This CDR3 has 15 amino acids. CDR3 residues: CASSVLQGSSYEQYF. CDR3 nucleotides: TGTGCCAGCAGTGTCCTACAGGGCAGCTCCTACGAGCAGTACTTC.

The rearrangement links TRBV20-1 to TRBJ2-1, with 14 nucleotides matching TRBD2. Germline trimming cut 0 bases from V and 8 bases from J; bases unmatched to any gene: 0. The germline gives CDR1 DFQATT, CDR2 SNEGSKA (reference sequence). CDR3 length equals 14 residues. For the CDR3, the DNA is TGCAGTGCTAGAGAGACTAGCGGGGGGGATGAGCAGTTCTTC. It specifies CSARETSGGDEQFF.

This chain connects TRBV20-1 to TRBJ2-6, with D possibly matching TRBD1 (6 bases). Trimming left V 6 bases short and J 2 bases short, with 11 bases between. Germline V gene sequence: CDR1 DFQATT, CDR2 SNEGSKA (reference sequence). The CDR3 has 14 residues. The CDR3 coding sequence is TGCAGTGCATGGGACACAGCTGGGGCCAACGTCCTGACTTTC. Its protein product is CSAWDTAGANVLTF.

The chain carries TRBV10-3 and TRBJ1-1; D perhaps matches TRBD1 (5 bases). Per germline, CDR1 ENHRY and CDR2 SYGVKD. V lost 4 bases and J lost 6, with 21 bases in between. The CDR3 contains 16 residues. The DNA for the CDR3 is TGTGCCATCAGTGGTGGGTTCCGGGGCCAGATCCCTGAAGCTTTCTTT. This encodes CAISGGFRGQIPEAFF.

This clonotype has more than one count but fewer than ten. The V call is TRBV4-1, the J call TRBJ1-3, with D hard to call. The germline V and J ends were trimmed by 0 bases and 4 bases, with 13 bases remaining between them. The germline V gene has CDR1 MGHRA and CDR2 YSYEKL. The CDR3 is 16 residues long. CDR3 residues: CASSQDAWEAGNTIYF. The CDR3 nucleotides are TGCGCCAGCAGCCAAGATGCGTGGGAGGCAGGAAACACCATATATTTT.

V is TRBV12-3 or TRBV12-4 and J is TRBJ2-5; the match to TRBD2 covers 7 bases. The J segment lost 3 bases and the V segment lost 7 bases, leaving 5 bases of the junction unmatched. The CDR3 runs to 13 residues. In DNA, the CDR3 is TGTGCCAGCACCTGGGGAGGGGAAGAGACCCAGTACTTC. As protein: CASTWGGEETQYF.

The chain employs TRBV4-3 and TRBJ2-1, with 9 bases that match TRBD2. The V segment lost 2 bases and the J segment 3 bases; nucleotides outside the gene matches: 8. The germline gives CDR1 LGHNA, CDR2 YSLEER. This CDR3 is built from 17 residues. CDR3 protein: CASSQLDHSGGYNEQFF. The CDR3 bases are TGCGCCAGCAGCCAACTTGATCATAGCGGGGGCTACAATGAGCAGTTCTTC.